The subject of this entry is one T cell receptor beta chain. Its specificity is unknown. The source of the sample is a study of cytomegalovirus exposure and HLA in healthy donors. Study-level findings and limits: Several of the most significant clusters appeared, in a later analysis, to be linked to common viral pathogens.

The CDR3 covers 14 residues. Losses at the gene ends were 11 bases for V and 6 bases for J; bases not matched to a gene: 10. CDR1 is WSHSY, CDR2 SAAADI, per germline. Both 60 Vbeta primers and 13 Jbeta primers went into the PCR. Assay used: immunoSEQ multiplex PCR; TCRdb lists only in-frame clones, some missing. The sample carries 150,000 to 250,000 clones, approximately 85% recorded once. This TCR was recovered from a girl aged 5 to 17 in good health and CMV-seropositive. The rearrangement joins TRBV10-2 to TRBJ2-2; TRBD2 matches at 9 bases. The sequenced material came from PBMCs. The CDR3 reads CARRGGAESGELFF. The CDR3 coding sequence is TGCGCCCGGCGGGGGGGGGCCGAATCCGGGGAGCTGTTTTTT.